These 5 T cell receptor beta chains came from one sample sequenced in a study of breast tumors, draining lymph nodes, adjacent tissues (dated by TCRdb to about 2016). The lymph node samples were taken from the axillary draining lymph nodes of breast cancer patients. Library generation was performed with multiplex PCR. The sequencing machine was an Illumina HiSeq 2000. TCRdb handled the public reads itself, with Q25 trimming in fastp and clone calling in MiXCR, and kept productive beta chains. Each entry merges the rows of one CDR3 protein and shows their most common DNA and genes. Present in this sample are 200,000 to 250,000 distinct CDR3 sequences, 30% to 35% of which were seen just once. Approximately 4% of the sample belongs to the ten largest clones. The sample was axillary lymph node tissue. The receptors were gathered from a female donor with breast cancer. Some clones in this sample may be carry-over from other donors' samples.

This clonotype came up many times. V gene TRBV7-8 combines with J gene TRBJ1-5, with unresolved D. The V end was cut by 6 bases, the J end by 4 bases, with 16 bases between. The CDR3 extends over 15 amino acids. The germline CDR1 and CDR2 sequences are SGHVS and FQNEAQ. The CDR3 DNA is TGTGCCAGCAGGGAGACCCTAGCCTTGAATCAGCCCCAGCATTTT. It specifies CASRETLALNQPQHF.

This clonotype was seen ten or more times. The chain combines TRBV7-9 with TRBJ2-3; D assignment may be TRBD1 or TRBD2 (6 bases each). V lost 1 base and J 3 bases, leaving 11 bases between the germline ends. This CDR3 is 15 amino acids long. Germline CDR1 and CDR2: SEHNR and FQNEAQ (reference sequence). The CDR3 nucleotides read TGTGCCAGCAGCTTAGGGGGGGCCGGGACAGATACGCAGTATTTT. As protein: CASSLGGAGTDTQYF.

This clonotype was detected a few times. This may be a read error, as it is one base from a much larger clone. Here the CDR3 DNA reads TGCAGTGCTCTCCCTTACAGAGCCCAAACCACCATATATTTT. Its protein product is CSALPYRAQTTIYF. The chain carries TRBV20-1 and TRBJ1-3; D is unresolved. CDR1 and CDR2 (germline): DFQATT, SNEGSKA (reference sequence). With 5 bases removed from V and 9 bases from J, the gap between germline ends came to 20 bases. This CDR3 spans 14 amino acids.

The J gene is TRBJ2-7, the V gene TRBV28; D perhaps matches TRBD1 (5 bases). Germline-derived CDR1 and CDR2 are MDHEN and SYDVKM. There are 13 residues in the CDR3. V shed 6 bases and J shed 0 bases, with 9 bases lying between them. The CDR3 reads CASSRVSSYEQYF. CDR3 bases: TGTGCCAGCAGCAGGGTGAGCTCCTACGAGCAGTACTTC. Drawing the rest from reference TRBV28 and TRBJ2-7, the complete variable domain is DVKVTQSSRYLVKRTGEKVFLECVQDMDHENMFWYRQDPGLGLRLIYFSYDVKMKEKGDIPEGYSVSREKKERFSLILESASTNQTSMYLCASSRVSSYEQYFGPGTRLTVT.

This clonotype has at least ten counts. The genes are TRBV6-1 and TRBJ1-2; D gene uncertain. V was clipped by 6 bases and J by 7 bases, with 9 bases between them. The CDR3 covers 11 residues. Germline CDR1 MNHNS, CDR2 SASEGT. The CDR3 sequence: CASRQGSGYTF. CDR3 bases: TGTGCCAGCAGGCAAGGGTCTGGCTACACCTTC.